These 5 T cell receptor beta chains were sequenced from one sample in a study of blood T cells in healthy people across ages. Sample-barcoded 5' priming and a J-beta primer mix drove a second PCR of about 6 to 12 cycles. TCRdb independently ran MiXCR on the 5' RACE reads; one entry per CDR3 protein. This table has 1.5 million to 2 million distinct CDR3 sequences, over 25% appearing once. Sequences were obtained from blood. The receptors stem from a woman in her thirties in good health.

This clonotype was picked up a small number of times. The chain employs TRBV29-1 and TRBJ2-7; D gene uncertain. The CDR3 loop spans 12 amino acids. The V and J ends lost 7 bases and 0 bases respectively, with 10 bases between them. CDR1 SQVTM and CDR2 ANQGSEA come from the germline V gene. The CDR3 sequence: CSASISSYEQYF. The CDR3 nucleotides read TGCAGCGCCTCCATAAGCTCCTACGAGCAGTACTTC.

CDR3 loop: CASSLYISSYNSPLHF. CDR3 nucleotide sequence: TGTGCCAGCAGTTTATACATTAGCTCCTATAATTCACCCCTCCACTTT. The chain links TRBV27 to TRBJ1-6, with D unclear. CDR3 length equals 16 residues. Germline values: CDR1 MNHEY, CDR2 SMNVEV (reference sequence). With 1 base removed from V and 0 bases from J, the gap between germline ends came to 7 bases.

Concerning this clonotype itself: Possible read error: a much larger clone is one base away. The chain combines TRBV29-1 with TRBJ2-7; D is unclear. CDR3 length equals 11 residues. V lost 6 bases, J lost 6 bases, and 12 bases lay in between. CDR1 and CDR2 from the germline V gene are SQVTM and ANQGSEA. The CDR3, as DNA: TGCAGCGTGATGGGCAATGCCGAGCAGTACTTC. Residues: CSVMGNAEQYF.

This clonotype was seen a few times. The genes are TRBV11-2 and TRBJ1-2; D uncertain. This CDR3 comprises 13 residues. Trimming left V 1 base short and J 8 bases short, with 11 bases between. Per the germline V gene, CDR1 is SGHAT and CDR2 is FQNNGV. The CDR3 DNA reads as TGTGCCAGCAGCTTAGTCCAGAGACGAGGCTACACCTTC. Encoded protein: CASSLVQRRGYTF.

In this sample, this clonotype turned up a few times. The chain has TRBV7-9 and TRBJ1-1; tentatively, D is TRBD1 (5 bases). This CDR3 is built from 15 residues. Trimming took off 1 base at V and 3 bases at J, with 12 bases between the two ends. The germline gives CDR1 SEHNR, CDR2 FQNEAQ (reference sequence). The CDR3 loop is CASSLGWGDHTEAFF. The DNA for the CDR3 is TGTGCCAGCAGCTTAGGATGGGGCGATCACACTGAAGCTTTCTTT.